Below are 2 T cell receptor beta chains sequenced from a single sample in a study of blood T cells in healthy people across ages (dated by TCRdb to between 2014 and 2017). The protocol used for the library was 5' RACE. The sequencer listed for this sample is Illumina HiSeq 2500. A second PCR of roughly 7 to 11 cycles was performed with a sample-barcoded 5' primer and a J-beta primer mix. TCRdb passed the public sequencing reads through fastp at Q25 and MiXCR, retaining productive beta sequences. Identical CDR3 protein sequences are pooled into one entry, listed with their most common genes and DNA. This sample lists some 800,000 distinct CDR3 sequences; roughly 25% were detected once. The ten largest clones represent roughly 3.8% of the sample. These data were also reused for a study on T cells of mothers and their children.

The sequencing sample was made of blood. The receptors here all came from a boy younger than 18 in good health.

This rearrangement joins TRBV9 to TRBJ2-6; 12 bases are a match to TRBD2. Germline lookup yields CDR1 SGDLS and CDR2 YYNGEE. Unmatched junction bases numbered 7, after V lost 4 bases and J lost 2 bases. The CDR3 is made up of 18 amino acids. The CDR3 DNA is TGTGCCAGCAGCCCGCGGACTAGCGGGGAAACTGGGGCCAACGTCCTGACTTTC. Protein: CASSPRTSGETGANVLTF.

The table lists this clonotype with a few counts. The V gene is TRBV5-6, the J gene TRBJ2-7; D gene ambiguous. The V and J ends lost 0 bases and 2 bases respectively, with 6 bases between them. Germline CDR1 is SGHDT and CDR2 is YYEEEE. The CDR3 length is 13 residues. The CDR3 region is CASSLELTYEQYF. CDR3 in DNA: TGTGCCAGCAGCTTGGAACTTACCTACGAGCAGTACTTC.